The 26 T cell receptor beta chains below were found in one sample sequenced in a study of blood T cell repertoires in COVID-19. Produced via immunoSEQ multiplex PCR; TCRdb's table is partial and in-frame only. The sample records roughly 220,000 clones, about nine tenths being singletons. The sample taken for sequencing was PBMCs or T cells enriched from blood (not recorded which). The source is a woman in her forties with acute COVID-19.

This chain uses TRBV7-3 with TRBJ1-2, with 8 positions matching TRBD1. Trimming took 5 bases from V and 8 from J; bases not matched to a gene: 10. This CDR3 region has 14 residues. Germline V CDR1 and CDR2: SGHTA, FQGTGA. The CDR3, as DNA: TGTGCCAGCAGCCCAGAGACAGGGGTGAACGGCTACACCTTC. As protein: CASSPETGVNGYTF.

This clone was counted only a few times. The CDR3 is CASSTAGRNTGELFF. The CDR3, as DNA: TGTGCCAGCAGCACTGCCGGGAGGAACACCGGGGAGCTGTTTTTT. J is TRBJ2-2 and V is TRBV5-8, with D maybe TRBD2 (6 bases). There are 15 residues in the CDR3. The V end was cut by 4 bases, the J end by 1 base, with 11 bases between. Germline CDR1 and CDR2: SGHTS and YDEGEE.

J is TRBJ2-2 and V is TRBV9; 7 bases are a match to TRBD2. The CDR3 has 18 amino acids. CDR1 is SGDLS, CDR2 YYNGEE, per germline. The V segment lost 1 base and the J segment 5 bases; nucleotides outside the gene matches: 14. The CDR3 loop is CASSVTSEAVAGTGELFF. The CDR3 DNA reads as TGTGCCAGCAGCGTAACTAGCGAAGCGGTGGCTGGAACCGGGGAGCTGTTTTTT.

The CDR3 is CASSHRVNYGYTF. The CDR3 coding sequence is TGTGCCAGCAGCCATCGCGTTAACTATGGCTACACCTTC. This chain links TRBV14 with TRBJ1-2; D ambiguous. Trimming removed 3 bases from V and 1 base from J, with 6 bases in between. This CDR3 comprises 13 residues. Germline CDR1 and CDR2: SGHDN and FVKESK.

This chain connects TRBV9 to TRBJ2-1; the D is unclear. V was pared by 0 bases and J by 5 bases, with 6 bases between. The CDR3 runs 13 residues. Per germline, CDR1 SGDLS and CDR2 YYNGEE. The CDR3 protein is CASSVDTDNEQFF. The DNA for the CDR3 is TGTGCCAGCAGCGTAGATACTGACAATGAGCAGTTCTTC.

This chain links TRBV18 with TRBJ2-7, with D possibly matching TRBD2 (5 bases). From germline, CDR1 is KGHSH and CDR2 LQKENI. V lost 3 bases to trimming and J lost 6 bases, with 15 bases between them. The length of the CDR3 is 14 residues. The CDR3 bases are TGTGCCAGCTCACCCCTCGGCGCTGAGGGCGAGCAGTACTTC. This sequence encodes CASSPLGAEGEQYF.

The rearrangement joins TRBV19 to TRBJ1-1, with a tentative D call TRBD1 (6 bases). Germline loops: CDR1 LNHDA, CDR2 SQIVND (reference sequence). This CDR3 spans 17 amino acids. Deletions cut 5 bases from V and 4 bases from J, with 23 bases between. CDR3 nucleotides: TGTGCCAGTAGTCGGACAGCTACCCTTATTAGAACCACTGAAGCTTTCTTT. Translated, it gives CASSRTATLIRTTEAFF. The complete variable domain, with remaining parts taken from reference TRBV19 and TRBJ1-1, reads DGGITQSPKYLFRKEGQNVTLSCEQNLNHDAMYWYRQDPGQGLRLIYYSQIVNDFQKGDIAEGYSVSREKKESFPLTVTSAQKNPTAFYLCASSRTATLIRTTEAFFGQGTRLTVV.

This clone has only a few counts. The genes are TRBV29-1 and TRBJ1-3; 9 nucleotides line up with TRBD1. The germline V gene encodes CDR1 SQVTM and CDR2 ANQGSEA. Trimming removed 2 bases from V and 4 bases from J; junction bases left unmatched: 6. This CDR3 is built from 15 residues. The CDR3 here is CSVETGQGIGNTIYF. The CDR3 DNA is TGCAGCGTTGAAACTGGACAGGGGATAGGAAACACCATATATTTT.

This rearrangement joins TRBV11-3 to TRBJ2-1; 7 positions match TRBD1. The germline CDR1 and CDR2 sequences are SGHNT and YENEEA. Unmatched junction bases numbered 8, after V lost 3 bases and J lost 0 bases. This CDR3 contains 17 residues. This CDR3 is CASSFSNWTGSYNEQFF. CDR3 sequence (DNA): TGTGCCAGCAGCTTCTCAAACTGGACAGGCTCCTACAATGAGCAGTTCTTC. The variable domain in full, with the rest retrieved from reference TRBV11-3 and TRBJ2-1, is EAGVVQSPRYKIIEKKQPVAFWCNPISGHNTLYWYLQNLGQGPELLIRYENEEAVDDSQLPKDRFSAERLKGVDSTLKIQPAELGDSAVYLCASSFSNWTGSYNEQFFGPGTRLTVL.

The chain is built from TRBV7-9 and TRBJ1-3; 7 bases match TRBD1. The V segment lost 5 bases and the J segment 0 bases; nucleotides outside the gene matches: 10. Germline CDR1 SEHNR, CDR2 FQNEAQ (reference sequence). The CDR3 loop spans 17 amino acids. This CDR3 is CASSPRSTGRSGNTIYF. In nucleotides, the CDR3 is TGTGCCAGCAGCCCGAGATCGACAGGGCGCTCTGGAAACACCATATATTTT.

This chain links TRBV5-4 with TRBJ2-1; 9 bases align to TRBD2. From germline, CDR1 is SGHNT and CDR2 YYREEE (reference sequence). The CDR3 runs to 15 residues. V was clipped by 0 bases and J by 7 bases; unmatched bases: 5. CDR3 in amino acids: CASSLVAGARNEQFF. The DNA of the CDR3 is TGTGCCAGCAGCTTGGTAGCGGGGGCTCGGAATGAGCAGTTCTTC.

The rearrangement joins TRBV7-3 to TRBJ1-1; weak D call: TRBD1 (5 bases). CDR3 length: 13 residues. Germline CDR1 reads SGHTA; CDR2 reads FQGTGA. V shed 6 bases and J shed 8 bases, with 16 bases lying between them. The CDR3, as DNA: TGTGCCAGCAGTTCACCGGGGGAGATAGAAGCTTTCTTT. Translating gives CASSSPGEIEAFF.

The chain joins TRBV18 to TRBJ1-1; D is perhaps TRBD1 (6 bases). This CDR3 is 14 amino acids long. Germline loops: CDR1 KGHSH, CDR2 LQKENI. V was cut by 0 bases and J by 5 bases, with 10 bases left in between. CDR3 residues: CASSPPQGRTEAFF. The CDR3 nucleotides are TGTGCCAGCTCACCACCACAGGGACGGACTGAAGCTTTCTTT.

The J gene is TRBJ1-1, the V gene TRBV18, with D perhaps TRBD1 (5 bases). In germline, CDR1 is KGHSH, CDR2 LQKENI. V was trimmed by 0 bases and J by 0 bases, leaving 8 bases between them. The CDR3 runs 15 residues. CDR3 sequence reads: CASSPPQGLNTEAFF. CDR3 sequence (DNA): TGTGCCAGCTCACCACCGCAGGGTTTGAACACTGAAGCTTTCTTT.

Only one count was recorded for this clone. This rearrangement joins TRBV6-5 to TRBJ1-1, with D maybe TRBD1 (6 bases). This CDR3 spans 15 amino acids. Germline V gives CDR1 MNHEY, CDR2 SVGAGI. V was trimmed by 0 bases and J by 4 bases, leaving 12 bases between them. The CDR3 region is CASSYSTPGATEAFF. CDR3 DNA sequence: TGTGCCAGCAGTTACTCCACCCCAGGGGCCACTGAAGCTTTCTTT.

The V and J genes are TRBV15 and TRBJ2-2, with D perhaps assigned TRBD1 or TRBD2 (5 bases each). This CDR3 contains 15 residues. The V gene's germline CDR1 is LNHNV and CDR2 YYDKDF (reference sequence). The germline V and J ends were trimmed by 5 bases and 0 bases, with 10 bases remaining between them. The CDR3 region is CATSGGQTNTGELFF. The CDR3, as DNA: TGTGCCACCAGCGGAGGACAAACGAACACCGGGGAGCTGTTTTTT.

The genes are TRBV18 and TRBJ1-1; 11 nucleotides match TRBD1. In germline, CDR1 is KGHSH, CDR2 LQKENI. The J segment lost 0 bases and the V segment lost 0 bases, leaving 6 bases of the junction unmatched. This CDR3 has 18 residues. The CDR3 nucleotides read TGTGCCAGCTCACCACCGGTGCGGACAGGGGGCTTGAACACTGAAGCTTTCTTT. Its protein is CASSPPVRTGGLNTEAFF.

There are a few counts of this clone. The V and J genes are TRBV18 and TRBJ2-7; 9 bases agree with TRBD2. V shed 4 bases and J 9 bases; nucleotides not matched to a gene: 13. Germline-derived CDR1 and CDR2 are KGHSH and LQKENI. CDR3 size: 15 residues. For the CDR3, the DNA is TGTGCCAGCTCACGAGCGGGGGGCGGCGAGATTGGGCAGTACTTC. This translates into CASSRAGGGEIGQYF.

V gene TRBV19 combines with J gene TRBJ1-2; TRBD1 matches at 10 bases. The CDR3 contains 14 residues. Germline values: CDR1 LNHDA, CDR2 SQIVND (reference sequence). The trim removed 8 bases at V and 2 bases at J, leaving 5 bases unmatched. Written as DNA, the CDR3 is TGTGCCAGTTTCTCGGGACAGGGGAACTATGGCTACACCTTC. The encoded protein is CASFSGQGNYGYTF.

The chain joins TRBV5-8 to TRBJ1-5; TRBD1 might be the D (6 bases). The CDR3 sequence is 18 residues long. CDR1 and CDR2 (germline): SGHTS, YDEGEE. Trimming removed 5 bases at V and 2 bases at J, with 23 bases between. The CDR3 region is CASSDKDRIGIGNQPQHF. The CDR3 DNA is TGTGCCAGCAGTGATAAGGACAGAATCGGTATTGGCAATCAGCCCCAGCATTTT.

This clone was counted once. V usage is TRBV10-3 and J usage is TRBJ1-1, with a tentative D call TRBD1 (6 bases). This CDR3 contains 16 residues. Trimming took 0 bases from V and 3 from J, leaving 14 bases between them. The V gene's germline CDR1 is ENHRY and CDR2 SYGVKD. The CDR3 bases are TGTGCCATCAGTGAGTCACAGGGCCCCCCCTACACTGAAGCTTTCTTT. Translating gives CAISESQGPPYTEAFF.

This rearrangement joins TRBV5-6 to TRBJ1-1; 9 nucleotides agree with TRBD1. From germline, CDR1 is SGHDT and CDR2 YYEEEE. The CDR3 has 14 amino acids. With V trimmed by 5 bases and J by 5 bases, 7 bases remained unmatched. The DNA of the CDR3 is TGTGCCAGCAGAAACAGGGGGCGGGTAACTGAAGCTTTCTTT. Translation: CASRNRGRVTEAFF.

The sample holds one count of this clone. V is TRBV6-5 and J is TRBJ2-3; D not resolved. The CDR3 covers 13 residues. The germline V gene encodes CDR1 MNHEY and CDR2 SVGAGI. V lost 6 bases to trimming and J lost 3 bases, with 10 bases between them. In nucleotides, the CDR3 is TGTGCCAGCAGCTCCCCAGGAACAGATACGCAGTATTTT. Its translation is CASSSPGTDTQYF.

J is TRBJ1-1 and V is TRBV24-1, with D maybe TRBD1 (5 bases). The V end was cut by 9 bases, the J end by 1 base, with 11 bases between. The CDR3 is made up of 13 amino acids. In germline, CDR1 is KGHDR, CDR2 SFDVKD. The CDR3 loop is CATAPGANTEAFF. Written as DNA, the CDR3 is TGTGCCACCGCCCCTGGGGCGAACACTGAAGCTTTCTTT.

The chain employs TRBV4-2 and TRBJ2-4; 9 nucleotides align to TRBD2. V shed 1 base and J 4 bases; nucleotides not matched to a gene: 8. The germline CDR1 and CDR2 sequences are LGHNA and YNFKEQ. The CDR3 has 17 amino acids. CDR3 sequence reads: CASSQVFGGGGKNIQYF. The CDR3 nucleotides are TGTGCCAGCAGCCAAGTCTTCGGCGGGGGGGGGAAAAACATTCAGTACTTC.

The chain uses TRBV2 and TRBJ1-1; D gene unclear. CDR1 is SNHLY and CDR2 is FYNNEI in the germline V gene. Trimming removed 2 bases from V and 11 bases from J, with 18 bases in between. The CDR3 spans 14 residues. DNA for the CDR3: TGTGCCAGCAGTGAATACGAGGCCCCGTCTCTCGCTTTCTTT. As protein: CASSEYEAPSLAFF. The variable domain in full, with the rest retrieved from reference TRBV2 and TRBJ1-1, is EPEVTQTPSHQVTQMGQEVILRCVPISNHLYFYWYRQILGQKVEFLVSFYNNEISEKSEIFDDQFSVERPDGSNFTLKIRSTKLEDSAMYFCASSEYEAPSLAFFGQGTRLTVV.